This T cell receptor beta chain came from a study of OX40 agonist ivuxolimab in advanced cancers. Concerning this clone itself: Its antigen remains unidentified.

Germline V lookup: CDR1 MGHRA, CDR2 YSYEKL. The V end was cut by 1 base, the J end by 9 bases, with 19 bases between. CDR3 size: 16 residues. The assay was immunoSEQ multiplex PCR, and TCRdb's table has in-frame clones only and misses some. The sample has 60,000 to 90,000 clones; roughly 81% are singletons. Systemic immunosuppression or a history of autoimmune disease excluded patients. Study-level results: Antigens targeted by the expanded peripheral T cells were not determined.

This sequence joins TRBV4-1 and TRBJ1-5; maybe TRBD1 (5 bases). This receptor was taken from an adult with an advanced solid tumor such as melanoma, head and neck, liver or kidney cancer. This specimen was CD4+ or CD8+ T cells sorted from blood, taken in a trial of the OX40 agonist ivuxolimab. The CDR3 protein is CASSQVRDGAVWPQHF. DNA of the CDR3: TGCGCCAGCAGCCAAGTCAGAGATGGGGCCGTCTGGCCCCAGCATTTT.